This T cell receptor (beta chain) was sequenced during a study of blood T cell repertoires in COVID-19. Study information: Sample material is recorded as cDNA or gDNA derived from T cells, B-cell-depleted T cells, or PBMCs.

This clone was observed once. This CDR3 has 16 residues. Losses at the gene ends were 3 bases for V and 6 bases for J; bases not matched to a gene: 17. CDR1 and CDR2 from the germline V gene are GTSNPN and SVGIG (reference sequence). Using immunoSEQ multiplex PCR, the repertoire was profiled, and TCRdb retains in-frame clones only, with some absent. This table holds about 210,000 clones, over 70% found once. The chain links TRBV30 to TRBJ2-7; 7 nucleotides match TRBD1. This clonotype originated in a woman aged 50 to 65 with acute or convalescent COVID-19. The sample was peripheral blood. CDR3 coding DNA: TGTGCCTGGAGCCCCGGAGGACAGGCGGGTTCGAGCGAGCAGTACTTC. The encoded protein is CAWSPGGQAGSSEQYF. Drawing the rest from reference TRBV30 and TRBJ2-7, the complete variable domain is SQTIHQWPATLVQPVGSPLSLECTVEGTSNPNLYWYRQAAGRGLQLLFYSVGIGQISSEVPQNLSASRPQDRQFILSSKKLLLSDSGFYLCAWSPGGQAGSSEQYFGPGTRLTVT.